This T cell receptor delta chain was retrieved from a study of gamma-delta chains in newborns, infants, children (dated by TCRdb to between 2018 and 2021). Looking at the study overall: According to the study title, microbial exposure causes polyclonal expansion of innate gammadelta T cells right after birth. Right after human newborns were born, the researchers looked at the way microbial exposure shaped their populations of innate gammadelta T cells.

Remarks on this clone: Its antigen is not yet known. No base quality values were provided; no much bigger clone lies one nucleotide off.

The reads were generated on an Illumina MiSeq. TCRdb reprocessed the public data with the CATT caller; entries with the same nucleotide sequence were combined afterwards. In this sample the table shows around 11,000 delta-chain clones, 3.5% of which occur a single time. Under 9.5% of the sample lies in the top ten. Via the germline V gene, CDR1 is TSWWSYY and CDR2 QGS. Reading from cysteine to phenylalanine, the CDR3 counts 15 amino acids. Only the CDR3 portion is preserved as DNA: 45 bases, with reading frame beginning at the first base. V gives up 7 bases and J gives up 11 bases, and the segment between their germline ends measures 26 bases.

This TCR came from a child who was a newborn, infant or young child, either healthy, febrile or measles-vaccinated (not recorded which). Sequenced input: blood. The chain uses TRDV1 and TRDJ1; 5 matching bases give a weak D call of TRDD3. The nucleotides read TGTGCTCTTGCCGGTGGTGGGGAAGGGTTCAGTGGGCTCATCTTT. Its protein reads: CALAGGGEGFSGLIF.